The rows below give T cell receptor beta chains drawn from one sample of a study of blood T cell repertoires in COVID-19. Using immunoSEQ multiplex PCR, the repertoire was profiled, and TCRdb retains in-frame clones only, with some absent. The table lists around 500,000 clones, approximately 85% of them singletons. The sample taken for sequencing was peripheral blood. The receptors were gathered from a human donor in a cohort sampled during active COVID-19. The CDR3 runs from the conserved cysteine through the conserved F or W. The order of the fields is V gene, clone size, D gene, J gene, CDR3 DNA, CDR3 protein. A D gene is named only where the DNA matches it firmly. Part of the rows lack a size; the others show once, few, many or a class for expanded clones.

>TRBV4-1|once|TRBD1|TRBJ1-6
TGCGCCAGCAGCCCCCGGGACAGGGTGGACTATTCACCCCTCCACTTT
CASSPRDRVDYSPLHF
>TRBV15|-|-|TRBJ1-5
TGTGCCACCAGCAGAGCCGGGACAAGCAATCAGCCCCAGCATTTT
CATSRAGTSNQPQHF
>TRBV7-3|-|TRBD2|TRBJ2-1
TGTGCCAGCAGCTCGGGACTAGCGGGAGCTAATGAGCAGTTCTTC
CASSSGLAGANEQFF
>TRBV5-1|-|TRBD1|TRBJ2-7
TGCGCCAGACGGACAGGGGGCATTATCGAGCAGTACTTC
CARRTGGIIEQYF
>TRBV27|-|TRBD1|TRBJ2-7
TGTGCCAGCAGTTTGAACAGGGGTAGAGAGCAGTACTTC
CASSLNRGREQYF
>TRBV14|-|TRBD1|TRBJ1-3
TGTGCCAGCAGACTACAGGGGGCGAATGGAAACACCATATATTTT
CASRLQGANGNTIYF
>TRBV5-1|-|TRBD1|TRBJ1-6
TGCGCCAGCAGCCCCCGGGACAGAAATAATTCACCCCTCCACTTT
CASSPRDRNNSPLHF
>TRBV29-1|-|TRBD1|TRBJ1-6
TGCAGCGTTGGTCGGGACAGGTCGTCACCCCTCCACTTT
CSVGRDRSSPLHF
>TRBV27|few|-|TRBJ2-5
TGTGCCAGCAGGAGCCGCCCGGAGACGATAGAGACCCAGTACTTC
CASRSRPETIETQYF
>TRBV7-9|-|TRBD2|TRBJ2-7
TGTGCCAGCAGCCGTAGGGGCGGACTAGTCTACGAGCAGTACTTC
CASSRRGGLVYEQYF
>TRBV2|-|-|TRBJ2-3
TGTGCCAGCAGTGAAGGGATAGGGCGGGGGCACACAGATACGCAGTATTTT
CASSEGIGRGHTDTQYF
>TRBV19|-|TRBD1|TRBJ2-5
TGTGCCAGTAGCAACAGGGGGTTCGGAGAGACCCAGTACTTC
CASSNRGFGETQYF
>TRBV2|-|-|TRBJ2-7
TGTGCCAGCAGTGAAATGGGGCACCGGAGCTCCTACGAGCAGTACTTC
CASSEMGHRSSYEQYF
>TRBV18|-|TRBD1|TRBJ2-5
TGTGCCAGCTCACCCGCTGGAACAGGGGGAGAGACCCAGTACTTC
CASSPAGTGGETQYF
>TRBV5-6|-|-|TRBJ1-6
TGTGCCAGCAGCTTGTTAAGAGGGACACTTAATTCACCCCTCCACTTT
CASSLLRGTLNSPLHF
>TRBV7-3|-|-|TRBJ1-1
TGTGCCAGCAGCTTAATGGCCCGGGGGTCGGGTACTGAAGCTTTCTTT
CASSLMARGSGTEAFF
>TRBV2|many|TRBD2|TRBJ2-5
TGTGCCAGCACCCGTAGCGGGAGAGCAGAGACCCAGTACTTC
CASTRSGRAETQYF
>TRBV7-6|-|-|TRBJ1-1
TGTGCCAGCAGCTTACGCCTCGGGGGGGAGACGTCTGAAGCTTTCTTT
CASSLRLGGETSEAFF
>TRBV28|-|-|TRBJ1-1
TGTGCCAGCAGTCCTTCAGTGAACACTGAAGCTTTCTTT
CASSPSVNTEAFF
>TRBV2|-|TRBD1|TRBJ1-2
TGTGCCAGCAGTGGCGGACAGGGCGGCTACACCTTC
CASSGGQGGYTF
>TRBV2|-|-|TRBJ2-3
TGTGCCAGCAGTGAACAGGTGGTGACCCCCACAGATACGCAGTATTTT
CASSEQVVTPTDTQYF
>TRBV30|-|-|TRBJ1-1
TGTGCCTGGAGCGGTAATCTGAACACTGAAGCTTTCTTT
CAWSGNLNTEAFF